This T cell receptor beta chain was captured by sequencing in a study of naive and memory T cell subsets. The CDR3 spans 16 residues. Looked up from germline, CDR1 is SEHNR and CDR2 is FQNEAQ (reference sequence). Between the trimmed V and J ends, which lost 5 bases and 3 bases, there was a span of 17 bases. An equimolar mix of two oligonucleotides served as the beta constant-region primer for TRBC1 and TRBC2. The cDNA 3' end received a ligated single-stranded oligonucleotide carrying the SP2 primer and a 12-nucleotide UMI. TCRdb independently ran MiXCR on the UMI-ligation and nested PCR reads; one entry per CDR3 protein. The sample has 65,000 to 85,000 distinct CDR3 sequences, around 14% seen once; the top ten hold about 0.93%.

Input material: central memory CD4+ T cells from blood. V usage is TRBV7-9 and J usage is TRBJ2-1, with D tentatively TRBD2 (6 bases). This TCR was recovered from a human donor in good health. This CDR3 is CASSRGWRDDYNEQFF. The CDR3 DNA is TGTGCCAGCAGCCGGGGGTGGCGGGATGACTACAATGAGCAGTTCTTC.